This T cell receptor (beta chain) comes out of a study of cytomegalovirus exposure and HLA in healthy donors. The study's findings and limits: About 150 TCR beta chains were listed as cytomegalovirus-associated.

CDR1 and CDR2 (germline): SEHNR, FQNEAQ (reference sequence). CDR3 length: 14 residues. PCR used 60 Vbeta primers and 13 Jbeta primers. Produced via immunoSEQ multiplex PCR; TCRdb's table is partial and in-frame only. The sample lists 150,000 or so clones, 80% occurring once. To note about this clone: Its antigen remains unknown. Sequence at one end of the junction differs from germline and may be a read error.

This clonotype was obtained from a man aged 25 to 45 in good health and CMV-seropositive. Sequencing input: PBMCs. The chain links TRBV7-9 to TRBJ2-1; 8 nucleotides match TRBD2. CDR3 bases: TGTTCCAGCAGCCTGAGCGGGAGCTTGAATGAGCAGTTCTTC. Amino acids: CSSSLSGSLNEQFF.